The sample holds one count of the clone carrying this TCR beta chain. The target antigen is unknown. This sample stems from a study of shared clonotypes between healthy human individuals. As for the study in general: Each donor's CD4 naive and CD4 memory cells filled three plates apiece, CD8 naive two, and CD8 memory one. Findings and limits, study-wide: Naive subsets generally had larger estimated richness than memory subsets.

Clones were sequenced by immunoSEQ multiplex PCR, and TCRdb holds only the in-frame ones, with some missing. The table records some 980,000 clones, approximately 76% of them present only once. Germline V gene sequence: CDR1 SGDLS, CDR2 YYNGEE. V dropped 0 bases and J dropped 4; count of bases not matched to a gene: 10. The CDR3 is 19 amino acids. Sequences were obtained from memory CD4+ T cells sorted from blood. Subset given: CD45RA-negative fraction. This sequence originates from a man aged 18-30 years in good health. This chain links TRBV9 with TRBJ2-2; 12 positions agree with TRBD2. CDR3 in DNA: TGTGCCAGCAGCGTAGGAGTTCTAGCGGGAGGGCCGGGCACCGGGGAGCTGTTTTTT. Its translation is CASSVGVLAGGPGTGELFF.